One and the same sample provided the 27 T cell receptor beta chains below, sequenced in a study of shared clonotypes between healthy human individuals. The method was immunoSEQ multiplex PCR; TCRdb's version includes in-frame clones alone and lacks a portion of them. Counted here are 1.5 million to 1.9 million clones, 95% to 99% occurring once; the ten biggest clones make up roughly 0.45%. The sequenced sample was naive CD4+ T cells sorted from blood. Subset of the sample: CD45RA+ positively selected. The source of these receptors is a man younger than 45 in good health.

This clone was recorded once. J is TRBJ1-1 and V is TRBV5-6, with D uncertain. The length of the CDR3 is 13 residues. Germline lookup yields CDR1 SGHDT and CDR2 YYEEEE. The V end lost 2 bases, the J end lost 1 base, and 6 bases lay between the germline ends. The CDR3 loop reads CASSFVRNTEAFF. The CDR3 DNA sequence: TGTGCCAGCAGCTTTGTACGGAACACTGAAGCTTTCTTT.

The chain couples TRBV27 to TRBJ2-1; 8 positions agree with TRBD2. The trim removed 7 bases at V and 5 bases at J, leaving 4 bases unmatched. The V gene's germline CDR1 is MNHEY and CDR2 SMNVEV (reference sequence). There are 13 residues in the CDR3. CDR3 amino acids: CASISGSHNEQFF. In DNA, the CDR3 is TGTGCCAGCATAAGCGGGAGCCACAATGAGCAGTTCTTC.

The chain links TRBV10-3 to TRBJ2-7, with D uncertain. CDR3 size: 15 residues. CDR1 and CDR2 from the germline V gene are ENHRY and SYGVKD. V lost 2 bases to trimming and J lost 2 bases, with 13 bases between them. DNA for the CDR3: TGTGCCATCAGTGAGGGAAGGAGTCAAACCTACGAGCAGTACTTC. This translates into CAISEGRSQTYEQYF.

V and J are TRBV11-3 and TRBJ2-7; perhaps TRBD1 as D (6 bases). Germline V lookup: CDR1 SGHNT, CDR2 YENEEA. The CDR3 contains 13 residues. Trimming removed 5 bases from V and 4 bases from J, with 12 bases in between. Here the CDR3 DNA reads TGTGCCAGCAGCGCAGGGGTAGGGTACGAGCAGTACTTC. Amino acid sequence: CASSAGVGYEQYF.

The rearrangement uses TRBV7-2 and TRBJ2-7; 7 bases are shared with TRBD2. CDR3 length: 16 residues. Per the germline V gene, CDR1 is SGHTA and CDR2 is FQGNSA. Trimming removed 5 bases from V and 1 base from J; junction bases left unmatched: 11. The CDR3 protein is CASSQQPGGLSYEQYF. The CDR3 DNA reads TGTGCCAGCAGCCAGCAGCCGGGAGGCCTATCCTACGAGCAGTACTTC.

The rearrangement joins TRBV9 to TRBJ1-5; D gene uncertain. Deletions cut 0 bases from V and 4 bases from J, with 11 bases between. Looked up from germline, CDR1 is SGDLS and CDR2 is YYNGEE. This CDR3 comprises 15 residues. CDR3 region: CASSVGWASNQPQHF. The DNA of the CDR3 is TGTGCCAGCAGCGTAGGCTGGGCTTCTAATCAGCCCCAGCATTTT.

The chain employs TRBV6-1 and TRBJ1-4; D remains unclear. The CDR3 covers 14 residues. Looked up from germline, CDR1 is MNHNS and CDR2 is SASEGT. Between the trimmed V and J ends, which lost 10 bases and 0 bases, there was a span of 12 bases. The CDR3: CAIGQFSTNEKLFF. The DNA of the CDR3 is TGTGCCATTGGCCAGTTTTCAACTAATGAAAAACTGTTTTTT.

The chain's CDR3 is CASLETHNTEAFF. DNA for the CDR3: TGTGCCAGCTTGGAGACTCACAACACTGAAGCTTTCTTT. The rearrangement links TRBV28 to TRBJ1-1; D uncertain. The germline gives CDR1 MDHEN, CDR2 SYDVKM. This CDR3 is 13 amino acids long. Trimming took off 8 bases at V and 2 bases at J, with 12 bases between the two ends.

On this clone: Other DNA sequences in the same sample also yield this CDR3. The J gene is TRBJ2-1, the V gene TRBV5-1; no reliable D call. The length of the CDR3 is 13 residues. With 0 bases removed from V and 6 bases from J, the gap between germline ends came to 7 bases. Germline loops: CDR1 SGHRS, CDR2 YFSETQ. The CDR3 nucleotides read TGCGCCAGCAGCTTGGACGTGGGCAATGAGCAGTTCTTC. This gives the protein CASSLDVGNEQFF.

The rearrangement joins TRBV5-1 to TRBJ1-4, with TRBD1 identical over 8 bases. The junction had 7 bases not matched to a gene; V was cut back by 4 bases and J by 5 bases. The CDR3 is made up of 15 amino acids. Germline values: CDR1 SGHRS, CDR2 YFSETQ. The CDR3 here is CASSPGQGRNEKLFF. The CDR3 DNA sequence: TGCGCCAGCAGCCCTGGACAGGGACGGAATGAAAAACTGTTTTTT.

J is TRBJ2-5 and V is TRBV5-1; D not certain. The CDR3 is made up of 14 amino acids. CDR1 SGHRS and CDR2 YFSETQ come from the germline V gene. Trimming took 0 bases from V and 1 from J, leaving 7 bases between them. The CDR3: CASSLGDVQETQYF. CDR3 DNA sequence: TGCGCCAGCAGCTTGGGGGATGTCCAAGAGACCCAGTACTTC.

The rearrangement uses TRBV6-1 and TRBJ1-1; D is unclear. This CDR3 spans 14 amino acids. The V gene's germline CDR1 is MNHNS and CDR2 SASEGT. Trimming stripped 0 bases from V and 1 base from J, with 6 bases between. The CDR3 region has the DNA TGTGCCAGCAGTGAAGCGGGGAGGAACACTGAAGCTTTCTTT. Protein sequence: CASSEAGRNTEAFF.

The J gene is TRBJ1-1, the V gene TRBV5-1; the D gene is possibly TRBD1 (5 bases). CDR3 length: 13 amino acids. The V end was cut by 4 bases, the J end by 12 bases, with 19 bases between. The germline V gene has CDR1 SGHRS and CDR2 YFSETQ. The CDR3 DNA is TGCGCCAGCAGCCAAGGGTGGGGCAGTTTGACTTTCTTT. Amino acids: CASSQGWGSLTFF.

The CDR3: CASSLRRGGSYNEQFF. CDR3 nucleotides: TGTGCCAGCAGCTTGAGGCGGGGGGGCTCCTACAATGAGCAGTTCTTC. The chain has TRBV4-2 and TRBJ2-1, with TRBD2 identical over 9 bases. V shed 5 bases, J shed 0 bases, and the junction held 5 bases outside the gene matches. This CDR3 spans 16 amino acids. CDR1 is LGHNA, CDR2 YNFKEQ, per germline.

This chain uses TRBV25-1 with TRBJ2-4, with unresolved D. Trimming stripped 2 bases from V and 15 bases from J, with 14 bases between. This CDR3 has 12 amino acids. Germline values: CDR1 MGHDK, CDR2 SYGVNS. The CDR3 is CASSESTGRRYF. The CDR3 nucleotides are TGTGCCAGCAGTGAAAGTACGGGTAGACGGTACTTC.

The V gene is TRBV19, the J gene TRBJ1-1, with no clear D. The CDR3 spans 12 residues. The V end was cut by 3 bases, the J end by 10 bases, with 12 bases between. Germline assignment: CDR1 LNHDA and CDR2 SQIVND (reference sequence). CDR3 loop: CASSIAGIGAFF. CDR3 in DNA: TGTGCCAGTAGTATTGCGGGGATTGGAGCTTTCTTT.

The gene calls are TRBV30 and TRBJ2-7; TRBD2 agrees at 13 bases. Trimming took 1 base from V and 3 from J; bases not matched to a gene: 9. The CDR3 has 17 amino acids. Germline V gives CDR1 GTSNPN, CDR2 SVGIG (reference sequence). The CDR3 loop is CAWSAKLGLAGVYEQYF. CDR3 bases: TGTGCCTGGAGTGCAAAACTCGGACTAGCGGGAGTCTACGAGCAGTACTTC.

This clone was counted once. Additional DNA sequences in this sample encode the identical CDR3. The chain has TRBV5-4 and TRBJ2-6, with D tentatively TRBD1 (6 bases). V dropped 5 bases and J dropped 2 bases, with 11 bases sitting between them. Germline V gene data show CDR1 as SGHNT and CDR2 as YYREEE (reference sequence). This CDR3 contains 15 residues. In DNA form, the CDR3 reads TGTGCCAGCAGTTTAGGGGGAGCTGGGGCCAACGTCCTGACTTTC. It codes for CASSLGGAGANVLTF. The full variable domain, completed using reference TRBV5-4 and TRBJ2-6, is ETGVTQSPTHLIKTRGQQVTLRCSSQSGHNTVSWYQQALGQGPQFIFQYYREEENGRGNFPPRFSGLQFPNYSSELNVNALELDDSALYLCASSLGGAGANVLTFGAGSRLTVL.

The chain has TRBV14 and TRBJ2-1; D unresolved. Between the trimmed V and J ends, which lost 0 bases and 8 bases, there was a span of 17 bases. Germline-derived CDR1 and CDR2 are SGHDN and FVKESK. This CDR3 has 16 amino acids. The CDR3 bases are TGTGCCAGCAGCCAAGATGGGCAGATAGTAGTCGATGAGCAGTTCTTC. This sequence encodes CASSQDGQIVVDEQFF.

The chain carries TRBV29-1 and TRBJ2-5; the D gene is possibly TRBD1 (6 bases). The length of the CDR3 is 15 residues. The V and J ends lost 6 bases and 7 bases respectively, with 24 bases between them. Germline CDR1 and CDR2: SQVTM and ANQGSEA. CDR3 DNA: TGCAGCGTAGAACGCCAAGACAGGCCCTCTCGGACCCAGTACTTC. Protein: CSVERQDRPSRTQYF.

V gene TRBV5-8 combines with J gene TRBJ1-2, with D unclear. Germline V gene sequence: CDR1 SGHTS, CDR2 YDEGEE. The CDR3 consists of 11 residues. With 2 bases removed from V and 8 bases from J, the gap between germline ends came to 7 bases. The CDR3 nucleotides read TGTGCCAGCAGCTTCTCGTGGGGCTACACCTTC. Its translation is CASSFSWGYTF.

The chain is built from TRBV6-1 and TRBJ1-1; D remains ambiguous. Trimming took off 5 bases at V and 5 bases at J, with 12 bases between the two ends. Germline assignment: CDR1 MNHNS and CDR2 SASEGT. CDR3 length: 13 amino acids. The chain's CDR3 is CASSRVSETEAFF. Written as DNA, the CDR3 is TGTGCCAGCAGTCGAGTGTCGGAGACTGAAGCTTTCTTT.

The CDR3, as DNA: TGTGCCTGGAGATCCGGCAGCACCGGGGAGCTGTTTTTT. It specifies CAWRSGSTGELFF. The chain recombines TRBV30 with TRBJ2-2; D gene unclear. From germline, CDR1 is GTSNPN and CDR2 SVGIG (reference sequence). V gave up 3 bases and J gave up 4 bases, with 9 bases separating them. The CDR3 is 13 amino acids.

This clone came up once. The chain carries TRBV27 and TRBJ2-1; 8 nucleotides align to TRBD1. Germline V gene lookup returns CDR1 MNHEY and CDR2 SMNVEV (reference sequence). CDR3 size: 17 residues. V lost 6 bases to trimming and J lost 1 base; unmatched junction nucleotides: 11. The CDR3 nucleotides read TGTGCCAGCAGGGACAGGGCGGTCGGGAGTTCCTACAATGAGCAGTTCTTC. It codes for CASRDRAVGSSYNEQFF.

This clone was picked up one time. This sequence joins TRBV7-6 and TRBJ2-7; D not resolved. The germline V and J ends were trimmed by 5 bases and 2 bases, with 4 bases remaining between them. CDR1 is SGHVS, CDR2 FNYEAQ, per germline. This CDR3 has 11 residues. The CDR3 reads CASSNTYEQYF. Written as DNA, the CDR3 is TGTGCCAGCAGCAATACCTACGAGCAGTACTTC.

The chain combines TRBV18 with TRBJ2-5, with D hard to call. With 1 base removed from V and 5 bases from J, the gap between germline ends came to 11 bases. Germline lookup yields CDR1 KGHSH and CDR2 LQKENI. The CDR3 has 14 residues. For the CDR3, the DNA is TGTGCCAGCTCACCACTAGGGCAGGCCGAGACCCAGTACTTC. Translation: CASSPLGQAETQYF.

The V and J genes are TRBV5-4 and TRBJ2-1, with 8 bases that match TRBD1. V dropped 3 bases and J dropped 0; count of bases not matched to a gene: 2. Germline CDR1 and CDR2: SGHNT and YYREEE (reference sequence). This CDR3 region has 15 residues. The CDR3 region has the DNA TGTGCCAGCAGCTGGGGGACAGGCTCCTACAATGAGCAGTTCTTC. Translated, it gives CASSWGTGSYNEQFF.